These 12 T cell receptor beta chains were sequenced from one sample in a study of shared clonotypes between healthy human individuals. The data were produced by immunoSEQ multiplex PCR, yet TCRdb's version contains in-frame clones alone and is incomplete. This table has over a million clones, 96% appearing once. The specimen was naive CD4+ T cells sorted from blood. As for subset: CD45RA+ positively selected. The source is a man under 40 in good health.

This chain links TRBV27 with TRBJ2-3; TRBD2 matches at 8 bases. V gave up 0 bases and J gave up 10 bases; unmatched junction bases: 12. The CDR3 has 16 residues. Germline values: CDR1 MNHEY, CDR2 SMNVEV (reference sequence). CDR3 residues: CASSLSLGSGRGAQYF. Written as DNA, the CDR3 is TGTGCCAGCAGTTTATCTCTTGGCTCGGGGCGGGGGGCGCAGTATTTT.

The CDR3 spells CASSPDRTKSYNEQFF. DNA of the CDR3: TGTGCCAGCTCACCGGACAGGACGAAGTCCTACAATGAGCAGTTCTTC. V usage is TRBV18 and J usage is TRBJ2-1; 7 nucleotides align to TRBD1. V dropped 3 bases and J dropped 1; count of bases not matched to a gene: 6. This CDR3 is 16 amino acids long. Germline assignment: CDR1 KGHSH and CDR2 LQKENI.

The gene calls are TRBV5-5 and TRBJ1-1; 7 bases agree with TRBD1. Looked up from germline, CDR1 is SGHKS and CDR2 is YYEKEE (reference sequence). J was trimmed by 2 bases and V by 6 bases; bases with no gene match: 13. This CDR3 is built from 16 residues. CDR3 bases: TGTGCCAGCAACCGAGAAAACAACAGGGGCAACACTGAAGCTTTCTTT. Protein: CASNRENNRGNTEAFF.

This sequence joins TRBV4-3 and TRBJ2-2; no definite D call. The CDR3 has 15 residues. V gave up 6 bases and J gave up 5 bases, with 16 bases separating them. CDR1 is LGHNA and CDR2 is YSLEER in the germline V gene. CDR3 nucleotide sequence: TGCGCCAGCAGTACGGCCAACTTTGGGACCGGGGAGCTGTTTTTT. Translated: CASSTANFGTGELFF.

In DNA, the CDR3 is TGTGCCAGCAGGCCTAACCTCGGACTAGGATTGGGTGAGCAGTTCTTC. It yields the protein CASRPNLGLGLGEQFF. This chain uses TRBV27 with TRBJ2-1, with TRBD2 identical over 7 bases. This CDR3 spans 16 amino acids. Germline V gene lookup returns CDR1 MNHEY and CDR2 SMNVEV (reference sequence). V gave up 6 bases and J gave up 9 bases; unmatched junction bases: 17.

For the CDR3, the DNA is TGTGCCAGCAGTGACCCGACAGGGGGGAACTCTGGGGCCAACGTCCTGACTTTC. Amino acid sequence: CASSDPTGGNSGANVLTF. J is TRBJ2-6 and V is TRBV2, with 9 bases identical to TRBD1. There are 18 residues in the CDR3. V lost 3 bases, J lost 0 bases, and 6 bases stayed unmatched. Germline CDR1 is SNHLY and CDR2 is FYNNEI.

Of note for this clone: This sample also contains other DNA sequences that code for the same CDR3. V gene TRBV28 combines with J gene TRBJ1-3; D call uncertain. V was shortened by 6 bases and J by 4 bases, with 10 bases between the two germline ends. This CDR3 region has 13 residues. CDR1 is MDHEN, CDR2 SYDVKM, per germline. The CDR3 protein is CASRVGSGNTIYF. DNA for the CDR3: TGTGCCAGCAGAGTAGGTTCCGGAAACACCATATATTTT.

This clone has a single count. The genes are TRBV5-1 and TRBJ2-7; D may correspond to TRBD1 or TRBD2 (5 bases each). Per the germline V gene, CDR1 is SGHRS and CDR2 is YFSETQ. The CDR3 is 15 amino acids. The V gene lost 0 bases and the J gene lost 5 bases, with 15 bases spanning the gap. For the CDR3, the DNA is TGCGCCAGCAGCTTGGCCACCGTAGGGACCAACGAGCAGTACTTC. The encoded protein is CASSLATVGTNEQYF.

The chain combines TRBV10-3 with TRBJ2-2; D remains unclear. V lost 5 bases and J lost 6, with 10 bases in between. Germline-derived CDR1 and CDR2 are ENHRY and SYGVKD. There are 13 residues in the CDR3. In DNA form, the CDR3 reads TGTGCCATCAGTATCTTATTTCCCGGGGAGCTGTTTTTT. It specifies CAISILFPGELFF.

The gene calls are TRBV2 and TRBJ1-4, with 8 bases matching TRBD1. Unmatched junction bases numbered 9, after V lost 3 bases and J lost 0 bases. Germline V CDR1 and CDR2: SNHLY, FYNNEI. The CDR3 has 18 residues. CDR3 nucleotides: TGTGCCAGCAGTGACCAGGGGGCGCGGAGGTCAACTAATGAAAAACTGTTTTTT. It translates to CASSDQGARRSTNEKLFF.

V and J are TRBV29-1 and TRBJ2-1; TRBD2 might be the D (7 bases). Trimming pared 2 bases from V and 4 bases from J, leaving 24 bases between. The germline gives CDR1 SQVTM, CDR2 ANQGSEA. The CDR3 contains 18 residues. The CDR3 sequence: CSVEPQRDYAGVYNEQFF. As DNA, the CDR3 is TGCAGCGTTGAACCCCAAAGGGACTATGCAGGGGTATACAATGAGCAGTTCTTC.

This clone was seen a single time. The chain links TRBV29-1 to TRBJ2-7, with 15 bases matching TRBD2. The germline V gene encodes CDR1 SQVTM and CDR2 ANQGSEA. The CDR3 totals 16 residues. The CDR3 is CSIRTSGRVKLYEQYF. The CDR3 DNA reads TGCAGTATTCGGACTAGCGGGAGGGTCAAGTTGTACGAGCAGTACTTC.